This is a list of T cell receptor beta chains from one sample in a study of shared clonotypes between healthy human individuals. Using immunoSEQ multiplex PCR, the repertoire was profiled, and TCRdb retains in-frame clones only, with some absent. The profile covers under 1,100,000 clones, with around four fifths appearing a single time and 1.2% to 1.5% taken by the ten largest. The sequenced sample was memory CD4+ T cells sorted from blood. Receptors originate from a man aged 18 to 29 in good health. CDR3s include the opening cysteine and the closing phenylalanine or tryptophan. The D gene is left open where the match is weak. Size is omitted from some rows. Given values are once, few, many or a class for expanded clones.

CDR3 length	J gene	clone size	V gene	D gene	CDR3 protein	CDR3 DNA
15	TRBJ1-5	few	TRBV13	NA	CASSFQGSNNQPQHF	TGTGCCAGCAGCTTCCAGGGGTCCAACAATCAGCCCCAGCATTTT
15	TRBJ2-7	NA	TRBV5-1	NA	CASSLGFMGDYEQYF	TGCGCCAGCAGCTTGGGATTTATGGGGGACTACGAGCAGTACTTC
15	TRBJ2-7	NA	TRBV6-5	NA	CASSGRDSYPYEQYF	TGTGCCAGCAGTGGCAGAGACTCTTATCCCTACGAGCAGTACTTC
14	TRBJ2-7	NA	TRBV27	TRBD2	CASSTSGSLYEQYF	TGTGCCAGCAGTACCAGCGGGAGTCTCTACGAGCAGTACTTC
14	TRBJ2-3	many	TRBV5-6	NA	CASSLGLHTDTQYF	TGTGCCAGCAGCTTGGGGCTACACACAGATACGCAGTATTTT
14	TRBJ2-2	many	TRBV29-1	TRBD1	CSVRDSQFTGELFF	TGCAGCGTCCGGGACAGCCAGTTCACCGGGGAGCTGTTTTTT
14	TRBJ2-3	NA	TRBV5-4	NA	CASSVKQGHNTQYF	TGTGCCAGCAGCGTGAAACAGGGTCATAATACGCAGTATTTT
15	TRBJ2-2	once	TRBV5-1	NA	CASSPLQGNTGELFF	TGCGCCAGCAGCCCCCTACAGGGGAACACCGGGGAGCTGTTTTTT
18	TRBJ2-3	NA	TRBV5-4	TRBD2	CASSEGLAGGRGTDTQYF	TGTGCCAGCTCAGAGGGACTAGCGGGGGGGCGGGGCACAGATACGCAGTATTTT
15	TRBJ1-2	NA	TRBV18	NA	CASSPKDRLLEGYTF	TGTGCCAGCTCACCAAAGGACCGTCTTCTTGAGGGCTACACCTTC
14	TRBJ2-7	NA	TRBV15	NA	CATSLRDLSYEQYF	TGTGCCACCAGCCTCCGGGACCTGTCCTACGAGCAGTACTTC
15	TRBJ1-1	few	TRBV7-8	NA	CASSPWDKVNTEAFF	TGTGCCAGCAGCCCATGGGACAAAGTGAACACTGAAGCTTTCTTT
14	TRBJ1-1	NA	TRBV7-6	NA	CASSLDQLNTEAFF	TGTGCCAGCAGCTTAGATCAGCTAAACACTGAAGCTTTCTTT
16	TRBJ2-5	NA	TRBV27	NA	CASSWPRDPREETQYF	TGTGCCAGCAGCTGGCCACGGGACCCGAGGGAAGAGACCCAGTACTTC
15	TRBJ1-5	once	TRBV10-3	NA	CAISESGYSNQPQHF	TGTGCCATCAGTGAGTCAGGGTATAGCAATCAGCCCCAGCATTTT
14	TRBJ1-4	NA	TRBV4-1	NA	CASSQTGPNEKLFF	TGCGCCAGCAGCCAGACAGGTCCTAATGAAAAACTGTTTTTT
17	TRBJ1-4	few	TRBV10-2	NA	CASSESTMSVANEKLFF	TGCGCCAGCAGTGAGTCGACGATGTCGGTGGCTAATGAAAAACTGTTTTTT
12	TRBJ1-3	NA	TRBV30	NA	CAWSGKGNTIYF	TGTGCCTGGAGTGGGAAAGGAAACACCATATATTTT
15	TRBJ1-4	few	TRBV6-5	TRBD1	CASSSQGPTNEKLFF	TGTGCCAGCAGTTCACAGGGGCCAACTAATGAAAAACTGTTTTTT
20	TRBJ2-2	NA	TRBV6-7	TRBD2	CASSHWLAGPIGDVTGELFF	TGTGCCAGCAGTCACTGGCTAGCGGGTCCGATTGGGGATGTTACCGGGGAGCTGTTTTTT
15	TRBJ2-7	NA	TRBV6-5	NA	CASSYSGGMAYEQYF	TGTGCCAGCAGTTACTCTGGCGGGATGGCCTACGAGCAGTACTTC
13	TRBJ1-5	few	TRBV10-1	NA	CASSESVGQPQHF	TGCGCCAGCAGTGAGTCCGTCGGTCAGCCCCAGCATTTT
16	TRBJ1-6	NA	TRBV11-2	TRBD1	CASSRIPGQTNSPLHF	TGTGCCAGCAGCCGGATCCCGGGACAGACCAATTCACCCCTCCACTTT
13	TRBJ2-3	NA	TRBV6-1	TRBD1	CASSPRGTDTQYF	TGTGCCAGCAGCCCCAGGGGGACAGATACGCAGTATTTT
15	TRBJ2-1	NA	TRBV15	TRBD2	CATSRERGRDNEQFF	TGTGCCACCAGCAGAGAACGCGGGAGGGACAATGAGCAGTTCTTC